These 6 T cell receptor beta chains share one sample of origin, sequenced in a study of T cell changes during pregnancy in multiple sclerosis. The table came from immunoSEQ multiplex PCR; TCRdb's copy has only in-frame clones and leaves some out. The sample records roughly 41,000 clones, roughly 94% being singletons. This material consisted of peripheral blood, taken in the third trimester of pregnancy. The receptor set was obtained from a female donor with multiple sclerosis, enrolled in a pregnancy study.

The chain joins TRBV11-3 to TRBJ2-1, with D possibly TRBD2 on 5 matching bases. The CDR3 runs 14 residues. Germline V gene sequence: CDR1 SGHNT, CDR2 YENEEA. Trimming cost V 0 bases and J 8 bases, with 11 bases left between them. CDR3 loop: CASSLEAGLDEQFF. In nucleotides, the CDR3 is TGTGCCAGCAGCTTAGAGGCCGGACTTGATGAGCAGTTCTTC. Filled out from reference TRBV11-3 and TRBJ2-1, the complete variable domain reads EAGVVQSPRYKIIEKKQPVAFWCNPISGHNTLYWYLQNLGQGPELLIRYENEEAVDDSQLPKDRFSAERLKGVDSTLKIQPAELGDSAVYLCASSLEAGLDEQFFGPGTRLTVL.

The chain has TRBV18 and TRBJ2-4; a possible D gene is TRBD1 (6 bases). The CDR3 has 13 residues. In germline, CDR1 is KGHSH, CDR2 LQKENI. Trimming cost V 4 bases and J 7 bases, with 11 bases left between them. In DNA, the CDR3 is TGTGCCAGCTCACTTCGCCAGGGGAACATTCAGTACTTC. Its protein product is CASSLRQGNIQYF. Filled out from reference TRBV18 and TRBJ2-4, the complete variable domain reads NAGVMQNPRHLVRRRGQEARLRCSPMKGHSHVYWYRQLPEEGLKFMVYLQKENIIDESGMPKERFSAEFPKEGPSILRIQQVVRGDSAAYFCASSLRQGNIQYFGAGTRLSVL.

The rearrangement joins TRBV18 to TRBJ2-2, with 7 bases lining up with TRBD2. The CDR3 spans 16 residues. CDR1 and CDR2 (germline): KGHSH, LQKENI. V dropped 0 bases and J dropped 0; count of bases not matched to a gene: 1. CDR3 residues: CASSPPGGSNTGELFF. The CDR3 bases are TGTGCCAGCTCACCACCGGGAGGGTCGAACACCGGGGAGCTGTTTTTT.

V gene TRBV19 combines with J gene TRBJ2-2, with TRBD1 matching 9 bases. CDR1 LNHDA and CDR2 SQIVND come from the germline V gene (reference sequence). This CDR3 has 14 residues. The V segment lost 1 base and the J segment 11 bases; nucleotides outside the gene matches: 5. The CDR3 DNA is TGTGCCAGTAGTATAGGGACGACAGGGGGAGAGCTGTTTTTT. It specifies CASSIGTTGGELFF.

This rearrangement joins TRBV6-1 to TRBJ2-7; D perhaps matches TRBD1 (5 bases). The germline V gene has CDR1 MNHNS and CDR2 SASEGT. The CDR3 has 14 amino acids. Between the trimmed V and J ends, which lost 6 bases and 3 bases, there was a span of 15 bases. The CDR3 region is CASRPRTLLYEQYF. In DNA, the CDR3 is TGTGCCAGCAGACCCAGGACACTCCTCTACGAGCAGTACTTC.

V gene TRBV7-2 combines with J gene TRBJ2-1, with 7 bases that match TRBD2. The CDR3 spans 16 residues. Trimming removed 3 bases from V and 1 base from J; junction bases left unmatched: 6. Germline CDR1 SGHTA, CDR2 FQGNSA. In DNA, the CDR3 is TGTGCCAGCAGCTTTATCCCAGCGGGGTCCTACAATGAGCAGTTCTTC. It specifies CASSFIPAGSYNEQFF.